This T cell receptor beta chain comes out of a study of blood T cells in healthy people across ages (dated by TCRdb to about 2015). Turning to the overall study: In model experiments, template switching captured roughly one uniquely barcoded TCR beta cDNA molecule for every two T cells. Age-related changes in TCR beta repertoire diversity were measured in the study by deep sequencing normalized with unique cDNA molecular identifiers. Donors were grouped into four age groups: young (average approximately 16 years), middle-aged (roughly 40), aged (approximately 67) and long-lived (just over 80). To avoid experimental bias, donors of different ages were distributed randomly across sequencing lanes. For two donors (one aged 18 to 29 and one aged 80 or older), the study analyzed two additional independent replicas of 1 million unique cDNA reads from the same blood draw. What the study reported, not specific to this receptor: Because donor CMV infection status was unknown, age-related changes in expanded clonotypes were potentially confounded. Observed TCR beta diversity per million T cells fell roughly linearly with age, and a significant reduction was already apparent by age roughly 40. There was a strong correlation between observed TCR beta diversity and the percentage of naive T cells measured by flow cytometry. Compared with the aged group, more naive CD4+ T cells, fewer expanded clones and increased TCR diversity were shown by the long-lived group, suggesting age selection. Since profiling was done on bulk unsorted PBMCs, naive and antigen-experienced compartments could not be conclusively compared. Estimates of total diversity based on one million sequenced T cells were regarded as lower bounds and as underestimates.

CDR1 and CDR2, looked up from the germline V gene, are SNHLY and FYNNEI. Including cysteine and phenylalanine, the CDR3 has 15 amino acids. CDR3 DNA only is kept here, 45 bases in frame from base 1. At the junction V is shortened by 4 bases and J by 4 bases; bases outside the gene matches: 7. This clonotype was detected a few times. There is no known antigen for this receptor. Qualities for individual bases were not recorded, and no much larger clone is one base off. To prepare the library, 5' RACE was applied. Sequencing instrument: Illumina HiSeq 2500. A second PCR of 7 to 11 cycles was performed with a sample-barcoded 5' primer and a J-beta primer mix. A unique molecular identifier was introduced onto each TCR beta cDNA molecule by a template-switch 5' adaptor carrying 12 random nucleotides. Each sample yielded at least 2.5 million CDR3-containing paired-end reads. First-strand cDNA synthesis was performed from all RNA using the Mint cDNA synthesis kit, with priming by a TRBC-specific oligonucleotide. Following uracil-DNA glycosylase treatment, all cDNA underwent a first 18-cycle PCR with the universal primers M1SS and BC2_uni_R. As for how the authors treated the data: Each sample was normalized by randomly selecting 1 million high-quality reads, each carrying a distinct molecular identifier. Reads with shared molecular identifiers were discarded instead of being binned into consensus sequences. MiTCR, with a Q25 quality threshold and the strictest error-elimination algorithm, was used for CDR3 identification, clonotype clustering and error correction. A nonparametric unseen species model with Euler transformation was used to estimate a lower bound on total TCR beta diversity. Using fastp trimming at Q25 and MiXCR clonotype assembly, TCRdb reanalyzed the public sequencing data and kept in-frame beta chains. Identical CDR3 protein sequences are pooled into one entry, listed with their most common genes and DNA. In this record, the V and J calls reflect TCRdb's handling and not the investigators' own analysis. This sample lists hundreds of thousands of distinct CDR3 sequences; under 30% were detected once. The top ten hold around 16% of the sample.

The donors were 40 or so Caucasian individuals from Russia, aged roughly 6 to 100 years, who were systemically healthy. Each donor gave about 9.2 milliliters of peripheral blood, drawn into EDTA-treated Vacutainer tubes. Ficoll-Paque density-gradient centrifugation was used to isolate PBMCs, with at least 6.5 million obtained per sample. Total RNA was extracted from PBMCs with Trizol reagent, with at least 5 micrograms obtained per sample. For every donor, an aliquot of PBMCs went through flow cytometry to measure the percentages of naive CD45RAhigh/CD27high T cells. Sequenced: blood. The sequence links TRBV2 to TRBJ2-3, and TRBD2 matches 8 of the central bases. The receptor was derived from a woman aged 80 or over in good health. The base sequence is TGTGCCAGCAGTGGGGCCGGGGGGGGCCCAGATACGCAGTATTTT. Its protein product is CASSGAGGGPDTQYF.